One sample yielded the 21 T cell receptor beta chains listed below, sequenced in a study of PD-L1 blockade in urothelial cancer. Time point given: peripheral blood 6 weeks after treatment start. Method: immunoSEQ multiplex PCR; TCRdb's copy keeps in-frame clones and lacks some. This sample has more than 40,000 clones; about 80% occur once, and the top ten carry about 16%. Material: PBMCs, obtained around atezolizumab (anti-PD-L1) treatment. The receptors come from a man between 60 and 75 years old with urothelial cancer.

V usage is TRBV7-9 and J usage is TRBJ2-1; 8 bases are a match to TRBD2. CDR3 length equals 16 residues. Germline lookup yields CDR1 SEHNR and CDR2 FQNEAQ (reference sequence). V dropped 5 bases and J dropped 0; count of bases not matched to a gene: 6. This CDR3 is CASSPRAGVSYNEQFF. As DNA, the CDR3 is TGTGCCAGCAGCCCCCGAGCGGGGGTCTCCTACAATGAGCAGTTCTTC.

The genes are TRBV7-2 and TRBJ2-5; D is uncertain. Germline V gene sequence: CDR1 SGHTA, CDR2 FQGNSA. This CDR3 has 13 residues. The V gene lost 2 bases and the J gene lost 7 bases, with 11 bases spanning the gap. CDR3: CASSLSPAGTQYF. Here the CDR3 DNA reads TGTGCCAGCAGCTTAAGCCCGGCAGGGACCCAGTACTTC.

The chain links TRBV23-1 to TRBJ1-3, with 7 bases matching TRBD1. TRBV23-1 is an open reading frame whose function is uncertain. The CDR3 length is 18 residues. J lost 0 bases, V lost 3 bases, and 11 bases had no gene match. The CDR3 DNA reads TGCGCCAGCAGTCACCCCCTTCCGGGACAGAGCTCTGGAAACACCATATATTTT. Translated, it gives CASSHPLPGQSSGNTIYF.

This clone has only a few counts. The V gene is TRBV28, the J gene TRBJ1-5; D is perhaps TRBD1 (6 bases). The CDR3 totals 14 residues. V was clipped by 7 bases and J by 5 bases, with 15 bases between them. The germline CDR1 and CDR2 sequences are MDHEN and SYDVKM. CDR3 sequence reads: CASIPGTYDQPQHF. CDR3 bases: TGTGCCAGCATCCCCGGGACATATGATCAGCCCCAGCATTTT.

The gene calls are TRBV5-4 and TRBJ2-3; 7 positions match TRBD2. Germline V gene lookup returns CDR1 SGHNT and CDR2 YYREEE (reference sequence). V was pared by 3 bases and J by 0 bases, with 4 bases of the junction left unmatched. This CDR3 is built from 15 residues. CDR3 sequence (DNA): TGTGCCAGCAGCTGGGGGGGTGGCAGCACAGATACGCAGTATTTT. Amino acid sequence: CASSWGGGSTDTQYF.

For this clone: One junction end does not reproduce the germline sequence, and a read error may be involved. This chain joins TRBV6-5 and TRBJ1-1; D might be TRBD1 (6 bases). Looked up from germline, CDR1 is MNHEY and CDR2 is SVGAGI. The CDR3 has 13 amino acids. The CDR3 sequence is CASNYIQGFVAFF. DNA for the CDR3: TGTGCCAGCAATTACATCCAGGGGTTCGTAGCTTTCTTT.

The chain couples TRBV5-4 to TRBJ2-7; no firm D call. Per the germline V gene, CDR1 is SGHNT and CDR2 is YYREEE (reference sequence). Trimming took 6 bases from V and 5 from J, leaving 9 bases between them. CDR3 length: 11 residues. CDR3 amino acids: CASMAGDEQYF. As DNA, the CDR3 is TGTGCCAGCATGGCAGGCGACGAGCAGTACTTC.

The J gene is TRBJ1-3, the V gene TRBV2, with 9 bases lining up with TRBD1. Germline trimming cut 8 bases from V and 2 bases from J; bases unmatched to any gene: 7. Germline V lookup: CDR1 SNHLY, CDR2 FYNNEI. This CDR3 has 15 residues. The CDR3 region is CASAGDRVPGNTIYF. The DNA for the CDR3 is TGTGCCAGCGCGGGGGACAGGGTGCCTGGAAACACCATATATTTT.

The V and J genes are TRBV28 and TRBJ2-3; 7 bases match TRBD2. Germline V gene data show CDR1 as MDHEN and CDR2 as SYDVKM. This CDR3 spans 16 amino acids. V shed 4 bases and J 4 bases; nucleotides not matched to a gene: 11. This CDR3 reads CASSSVGGGAADTQYF. The DNA of the CDR3 is TGTGCCAGCAGTTCAGTGGGCGGGGGTGCCGCAGATACGCAGTATTTT.

The rearrangement joins TRBV28 to TRBJ1-2; no reliable D call. V lost 5 bases to trimming and J lost 1 base, with 8 bases between them. This CDR3 region has 13 residues. Germline CDR1 is MDHEN and CDR2 is SYDVKM. The DNA for the CDR3 is TGTGCCAGCAGTGACGGGAATAACTATGGCTACACCTTC. Its protein is CASSDGNNYGYTF.

The chain carries TRBV29-1 and TRBJ2-7; D ambiguous. Per the germline V gene, CDR1 is SQVTM and CDR2 is ANQGSEA. With 4 bases removed from V and 4 bases from J, the gap between germline ends came to 11 bases. The CDR3 has 12 amino acids. CDR3 residues: CSVAPTTYEQYF. CDR3 sequence (DNA): TGCAGCGTTGCCCCAACCACATACGAGCAGTACTTC.

This chain joins TRBV6-5 and TRBJ1-6; tentatively, D is TRBD1 (5 bases). Germline V gene sequence: CDR1 MNHEY, CDR2 SVGAGI. The CDR3 is 15 residues long. Trimming took 5 bases from V and 9 from J, leaving 17 bases between them. As DNA, the CDR3 is TGTGCCAGCAGTCTACGGACAAGTAAGGTTTCACCCCTCCACTTT. It translates to CASSLRTSKVSPLHF.

This chain connects TRBV10-3 to TRBJ2-5; TRBD1 matches at 9 bases. V lost 4 bases to trimming and J lost 3 bases; unmatched junction nucleotides: 12. The CDR3 length is 17 residues. CDR1 is ENHRY, CDR2 SYGVKD, per germline. The CDR3, as DNA: TGTGCCATCAGTGCCACTAATTCCGGACAGGGGAAAGAGACCCAGTACTTC. Translating gives CAISATNSGQGKETQYF.

The rearrangement joins TRBV27 to TRBJ2-7, with D tentatively TRBD1 (5 bases). The germline V and J ends were trimmed by 2 bases and 3 bases, with 8 bases remaining between them. The CDR3 sequence is 13 residues long. Germline-derived CDR1 and CDR2 are MNHEY and SMNVEV (reference sequence). The CDR3 reads CASSLHDSYEQYF. The CDR3 DNA reads as TGTGCCAGCAGTTTACATGACAGCTACGAGCAGTACTTC.

This rearrangement joins TRBV7-2 to TRBJ1-2, with D maybe TRBD1 (6 bases). The germline CDR1 and CDR2 sequences are SGHTA and FQGNSA. V was clipped by 5 bases and J by 4 bases, with 11 bases between them. There are 13 residues in the CDR3. The chain's CDR3 is CASSPDRTYGYTF. The CDR3 nucleotides are TGTGCCAGCAGCCCAGACAGGACCTATGGCTACACCTTC.

The chain couples TRBV4-1 to TRBJ2-7; D gene ambiguous. This CDR3 region has 14 residues. Germline CDR1 MGHRA, CDR2 YSYEKL. With 0 bases removed from V and 9 bases from J, the gap between germline ends came to 15 bases. The CDR3 sequence is CASSQDARDSGQYF. The CDR3 bases are TGCGCCAGCAGCCAAGACGCCCGAGACTCGGGGCAGTACTTC.

The chain joins TRBV5-1 to TRBJ2-5; D is undetermined. CDR3 size: 14 residues. CDR1 is SGHRS and CDR2 is YFSETQ in the germline V gene. V was pared by 1 base and J by 5 bases, with 12 bases between. CDR3 in amino acids: CASSLSYSSETQYF. For the CDR3, the DNA is TGCGCCAGCAGCTTGTCGTACTCCTCGGAGACCCAGTACTTC.

The chain links TRBV6-1 to TRBJ2-7, with 12 bases fitting TRBD2. CDR3 length: 20 residues. CDR1 and CDR2 (germline): MNHNS, SASEGT. The V and J ends lost 4 bases and 1 base, in that order; junction bases with no gene match: 17. CDR3 amino acids: CASSAAGGGTSGGTSYEQYF. In nucleotides, the CDR3 is TGTGCCAGCAGTGCGGCAGGTGGCGGAACTAGCGGGGGGACTTCCTACGAGCAGTACTTC.

The chain couples TRBV19 to TRBJ1-2; possibly TRBD1 for D (5 bases). Germline V gene lookup returns CDR1 LNHDA and CDR2 SQIVND (reference sequence). V lost 6 bases to trimming and J lost 1 base, with 9 bases between them. There are 13 residues in the CDR3. The CDR3 DNA sequence: TGTGCCAGTAGGAAGGACAATAACTATGGCTACACCTTC. This sequence encodes CASRKDNNYGYTF.

The chain uses TRBV2 and TRBJ1-2; TRBD1 aligns across 10 bases. The germline gives CDR1 SNHLY, CDR2 FYNNEI. The V and J ends lost 7 bases and 6 bases, in that order; junction bases with no gene match: 8. This CDR3 is built from 14 residues. The CDR3 coding sequence is TGTGCCAGCAACCTGGACAGGGGGGCTGATGGCTACACCTTC. This encodes CASNLDRGADGYTF.

The genes are TRBV6-1 and TRBJ1-4; D is uncertain. With 6 bases removed from V and 0 bases from J, the gap between germline ends came to 11 bases. CDR1 is MNHNS, CDR2 SASEGT, per germline. This CDR3 comprises 15 residues. The CDR3 DNA is TGTGCCAGCAGCGAATTCGGGGCAACTAATGAAAAACTGTTTTTT. Its translation is CASSEFGATNEKLFF.